The present entry profiles one TCR beta chain with its context. This sample was included in a study of cytomegalovirus exposure and HLA in healthy donors. In the PCR, 60 Vbeta and 13 Jbeta primers were used. Clones were read by immunoSEQ multiplex PCR, and TCRdb kept only the in-frame ones, dropping some. In the table there are 200,000 or so clones, over 70% of which are singletons. The CDR3 spans 14 residues. The V end was cut by 3 bases, the J end by 8 bases, with 15 bases between. CDR1 is MNHEY, CDR2 SVGAGI, per germline. V is TRBV6-5 and J is TRBJ2-3; a possible D gene is TRBD2 (6 bases). The TCR comes from a man between 50 and 59 years old in good health and CMV-seronegative. Specimen: PBMCs. The CDR3 loop reads CASSYSGTVGTQYF. In nucleotides, the CDR3 is TGTGCCAGCAGTTATTCCGGGACTGTAGGTACGCAGTATTTT.